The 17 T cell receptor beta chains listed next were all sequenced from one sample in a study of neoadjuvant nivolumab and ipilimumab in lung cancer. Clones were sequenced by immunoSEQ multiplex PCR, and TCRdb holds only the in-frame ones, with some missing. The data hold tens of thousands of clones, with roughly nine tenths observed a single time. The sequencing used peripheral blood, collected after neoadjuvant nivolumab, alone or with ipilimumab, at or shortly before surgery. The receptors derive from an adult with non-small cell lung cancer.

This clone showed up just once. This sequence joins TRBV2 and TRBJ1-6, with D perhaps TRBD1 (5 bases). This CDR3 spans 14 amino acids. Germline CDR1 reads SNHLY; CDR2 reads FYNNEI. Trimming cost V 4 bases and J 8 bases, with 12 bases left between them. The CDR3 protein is CASSGRDVYSPLHF. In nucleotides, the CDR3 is TGTGCCAGCAGTGGCCGGGACGTATATTCACCCCTCCACTTT. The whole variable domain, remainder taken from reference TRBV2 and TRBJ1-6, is EPEVTQTPSHQVTQMGQEVILRCVPISNHLYFYWYRQILGQKVEFLVSFYNNEISEKSEIFDDQFSVERPDGSNFTLKIRSTKLEDSAMYFCASSGRDVYSPLHFGNGTRLTVT.

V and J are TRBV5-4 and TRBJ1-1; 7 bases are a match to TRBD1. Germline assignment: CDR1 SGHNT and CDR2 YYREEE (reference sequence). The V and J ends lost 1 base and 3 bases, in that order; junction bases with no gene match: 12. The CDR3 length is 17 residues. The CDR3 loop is CASSLRNYRGSDTEAFF. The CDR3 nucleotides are TGTGCCAGCAGCTTGCGAAACTACAGGGGATCGGACACTGAAGCTTTCTTT.

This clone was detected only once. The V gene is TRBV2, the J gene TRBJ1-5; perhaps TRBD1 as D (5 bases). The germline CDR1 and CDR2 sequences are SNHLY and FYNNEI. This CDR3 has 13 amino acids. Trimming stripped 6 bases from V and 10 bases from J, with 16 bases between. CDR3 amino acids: CASRAGTGSPQHF. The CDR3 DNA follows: TGTGCCAGCAGAGCCGGGACCGGGAGCCCCCAGCATTTT.

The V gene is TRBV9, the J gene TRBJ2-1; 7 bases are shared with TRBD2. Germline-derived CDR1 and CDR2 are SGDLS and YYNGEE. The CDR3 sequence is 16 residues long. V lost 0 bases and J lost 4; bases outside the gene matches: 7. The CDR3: CASSVGDYPSYNEQFF. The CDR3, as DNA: TGTGCCAGCAGCGTAGGGGACTACCCTTCATACAATGAGCAGTTCTTC. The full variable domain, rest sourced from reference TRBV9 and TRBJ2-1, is DSGVTQTPKHLITATGQRVTLRCSPRSGDLSVYWYQQSLDQGLQFLIQYYNGEERAKGNILERFSAQQFPDLHSELNLSSLELGDSALYFCASSVGDYPSYNEQFFGPGTRLTVL.

CDR3 amino acids: CASSEVGLETQYF. The CDR3 region has the DNA TGTGCCAGCAGTGAGGTGGGGTTGGAGACCCAGTACTTC. The genes are TRBV2 and TRBJ2-5; no reliable D call. This CDR3 contains 13 residues. Germline V gene data show CDR1 as SNHLY and CDR2 as FYNNEI. The V and J ends lost 3 bases and 5 bases respectively, with 10 bases between them.

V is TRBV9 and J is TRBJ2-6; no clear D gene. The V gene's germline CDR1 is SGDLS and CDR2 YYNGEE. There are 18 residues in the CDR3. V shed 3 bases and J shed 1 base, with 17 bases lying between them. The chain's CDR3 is CASSAQRLMNSGANVLTF. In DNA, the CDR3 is TGTGCCAGCAGCGCGCAGCGATTAATGAATTCTGGGGCCAACGTCCTGACTTTC.

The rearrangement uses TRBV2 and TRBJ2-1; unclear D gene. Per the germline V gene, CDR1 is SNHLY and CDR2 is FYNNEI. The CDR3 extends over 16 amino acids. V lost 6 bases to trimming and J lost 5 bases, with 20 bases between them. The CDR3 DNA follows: TGTGCCAGCAGCCCAACCGGGCCCTCAGGCAACAATGAGCAGTTCTTC. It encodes CASSPTGPSGNNEQFF.

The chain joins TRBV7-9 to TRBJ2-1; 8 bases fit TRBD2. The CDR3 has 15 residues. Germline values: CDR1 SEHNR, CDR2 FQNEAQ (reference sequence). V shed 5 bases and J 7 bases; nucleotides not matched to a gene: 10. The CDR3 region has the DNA TGTGCCAGCAGCCCCTCCGGGACTAGATTTAATGAGCAGTTCTTC. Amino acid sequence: CASSPSGTRFNEQFF.

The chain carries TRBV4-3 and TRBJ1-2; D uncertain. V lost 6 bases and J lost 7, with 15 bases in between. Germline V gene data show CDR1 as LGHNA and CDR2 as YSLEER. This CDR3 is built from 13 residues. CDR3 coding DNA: TGCGCCAGCAGTCTGGACGGTGGTTCTGGCTACACCTTC. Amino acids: CASSLDGGSGYTF.

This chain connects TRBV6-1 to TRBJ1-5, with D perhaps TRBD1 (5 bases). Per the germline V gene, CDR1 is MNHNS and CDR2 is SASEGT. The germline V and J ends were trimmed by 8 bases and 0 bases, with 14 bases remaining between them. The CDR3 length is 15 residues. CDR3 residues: CASVRQLLSNQPQHF. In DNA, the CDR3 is TGTGCCAGCGTTCGACAGCTACTTAGCAATCAGCCCCAGCATTTT.

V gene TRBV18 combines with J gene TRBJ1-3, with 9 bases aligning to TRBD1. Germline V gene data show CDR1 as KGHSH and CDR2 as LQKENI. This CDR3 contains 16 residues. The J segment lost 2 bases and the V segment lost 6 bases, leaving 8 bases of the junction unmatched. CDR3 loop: CASSAGQGSTGNTIYF. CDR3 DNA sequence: TGTGCCAGCTCCGCAGGACAGGGGAGTACTGGAAACACCATATATTTT. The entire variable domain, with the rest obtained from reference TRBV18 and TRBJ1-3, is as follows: NAGVMQNPRHLVRRRGQEARLRCSPMKGHSHVYWYRQLPEEGLKFMVYLQKENIIDESGMPKERFSAEFPKEGPSILRIQQVVRGDSAAYFCASSAGQGSTGNTIYFGEGSWLTVV.

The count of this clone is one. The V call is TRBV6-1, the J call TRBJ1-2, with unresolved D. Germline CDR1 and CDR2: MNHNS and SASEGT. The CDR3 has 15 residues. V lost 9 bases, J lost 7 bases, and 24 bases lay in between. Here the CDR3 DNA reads TGTGCCAGTTCCGGGTCCCATTTAGGAAGTAGTGGCTACACCTTC. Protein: CASSGSHLGSSGYTF.

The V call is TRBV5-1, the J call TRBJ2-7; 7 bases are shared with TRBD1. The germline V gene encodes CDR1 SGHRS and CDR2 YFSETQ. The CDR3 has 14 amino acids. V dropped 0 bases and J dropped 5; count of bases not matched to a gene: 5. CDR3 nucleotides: TGCGCCAGCAGCTTGGCCGGACAGGACCACGAGCAGTACTTC. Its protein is CASSLAGQDHEQYF.

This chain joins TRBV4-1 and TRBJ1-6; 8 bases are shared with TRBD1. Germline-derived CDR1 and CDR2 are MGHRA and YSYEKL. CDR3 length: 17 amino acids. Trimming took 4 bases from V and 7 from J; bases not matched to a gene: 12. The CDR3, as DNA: TGCGCCAGCAGCCTCCGACACCAGGGGGCTGTCAATTCACCCCTCCACTTT. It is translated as CASSLRHQGAVNSPLHF.

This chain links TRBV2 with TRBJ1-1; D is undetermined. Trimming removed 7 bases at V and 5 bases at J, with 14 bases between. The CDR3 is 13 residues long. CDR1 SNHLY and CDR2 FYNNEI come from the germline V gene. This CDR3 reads CASMREGGTEAFF. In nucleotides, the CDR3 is TGTGCCAGCATGAGGGAGGGAGGGACTGAAGCTTTCTTT.

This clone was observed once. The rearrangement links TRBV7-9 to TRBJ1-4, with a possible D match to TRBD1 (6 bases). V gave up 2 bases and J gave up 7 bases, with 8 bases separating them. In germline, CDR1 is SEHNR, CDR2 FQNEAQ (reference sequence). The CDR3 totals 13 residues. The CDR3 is CASSLLQGEKLFF. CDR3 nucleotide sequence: TGTGCCAGCAGCTTACTACAGGGTGAAAAACTGTTTTTT. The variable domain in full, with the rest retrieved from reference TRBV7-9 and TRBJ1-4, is DTGVSQNPRHKITKRGQNVTFRCDPISEHNRLYWYRQTLGQGPEFLTYFQNEAQLEKSRLLSDRFSAERPKGSFSTLEIQRTEQGDSAMYLCASSLLQGEKLFFGSGTQLSVL.

The CDR3 DNA sequence: TGTGCCAGCAGCTTAGGGTCTCCCGGGACAGGAGCCGAGCAGTACTTC. Its protein is CASSLGSPGTGAEQYF. V usage is TRBV7-9 and J usage is TRBJ2-7; TRBD1 matches at 8 bases. The trim removed 1 base at V and 6 bases at J, leaving 11 bases unmatched. The CDR3 is 16 amino acids. Per germline, CDR1 SEHNR and CDR2 FQNEAQ (reference sequence).